This TCR beta chain was documented in a study of technical replicates of blood from a handful of donors. The germline V gene has CDR1 SGHTA and CDR2 FQGTGA. After removal of 5 bases from V and 2 bases from J, the junction contained 4 bases not matched to a gene. The CDR3 is made up of 14 amino acids. Data came from immunoSEQ multiplex PCR; TCRdb stores just in-frame clones and leaves some out. The sample has fewer than 85,000 clones, 90% to 95% seen once. The sample consisted of T cells isolated from PBMCs. The chain couples TRBV7-3 to TRBJ2-7; the match to TRBD1 covers 9 bases. The source is a human donor in good health. DNA for the CDR3: TGTGCCAGCAGCGCAACAGGGGGCGCCTACGAGCAGTACTTC. Translating it yields CASSATGGAYEQYF. Together with reference TRBV7-3 and TRBJ2-7, the CDR3 gives the full variable domain: GAGVSQTPSNKVTEKGKYVELRCDPISGHTALYWYRQSLGQGPEFLIYFQGTGAADDSGLPNDRFFAVRPEGSVSTLKIQRTERGDSAVYLCASSATGGAYEQYFGPGTRLTVT.